The 4 T cell receptor beta chains given below trace back to one sample, sequenced in a study of tissue T cells after allogeneic stem cell transplantation. TCRdb's copy holds only in-frame clones and misses some; the assay was immunoSEQ multiplex PCR. Seen here are approximately 4,500 clones, under 60% observed once, and the top ten hold approximately 15%. The time point was: mouse harvest day 14 after allogeneic transplant. Tail vein injection delivered 10^7 T-cell-depleted bone marrow cells and 10^6 splenic CD5+ T cells. Sequences were obtained from gut tissue. These receptors came from a female BALB/c mouse given C57BL/6 T cells with graft-versus-host disease after an allogeneic hematopoietic cell transplant.

By proportion, this clone is medium-sized. The gene names given are mouse names. The CDR3 goes on 1 residue after the read ends, and that part is filled in from the germline J gene. V gene TRBV14 combines with J gene TRBJ1-6; 7 bases map to TRBD1. TRBJ1-6 is an ORF for which the function is uncertain. Per the germline V gene, CDR1 is SGHDT and CDR2 is FRDEAV. The CDR3 covers 14 residues. V shed 5 bases and J 7 bases; nucleotides not matched to a gene: 6. The DNA read from the CDR3 is TGTGCCAGCAGCCCGACAGGGTTCAATTCGCCCCTCTAC. Its protein product is CASSPTGFNSPLY. The entire CDR3 sequence reads CASSPTGFNSPLYF.

Note on this clone: Germline and genes: mouse. The CDR3 goes on 1 residue after the read ends, and that part is filled in from the germline J gene. The gene calls are TRBV16 and TRBJ1-2; 7 nucleotides align to TRBD1. Trimming took 5 bases from V and 0 from J; bases not matched to a gene: 3. There are 14 residues in the CDR3. Germline-derived CDR1 and CDR2 are SGHSA and FRNQAP. The covered CDR3 bases are TGTGCAAGCAGCCGCGGGACAGCAAACTCCGACTACACC. Translation gives CASSRGTANSDYT. The complete CDR3 sequence is CASSRGTANSDYTF.

Concerning this clone: The gene names here belong to mouse. Read coverage stops 1 residue before the CDR3 terminus; the germline J gene supplies the remainder. This rearrangement joins TRBV26 to TRBJ2-2, with D unresolved. Germline V gives CDR1 KGHPV, CDR2 FQNQEV (reference sequence). CDR3 size: 14 residues. V was pared by 6 bases and J by 0 bases, with 8 bases between. CDR3 sequence: CASRPTTNTGQLYF. Incomplete CDR3 DNA: TGTGCCAGCAGACCGACAACAAACACCGGGCAGCTCTAC.

This clone appeared a few times. Gene labels here are mouse ones. The read stops 1 residue short of the end of the CDR3; the missing end is completed from the germline J gene. This chain connects TRBV5 to TRBJ2-2; TRBD2 aligns across 7 bases. This CDR3 has 17 residues. Germline CDR1 reads LGHNA; CDR2 reads YNLKQL (reference sequence). V trimming: 0 bases; J trimming: 0 bases; junction bases outside the gene matches: 4. The DNA read from the CDR3 is TGTGCCAGCAGCCAAGAACGGCTGGGGGCAAACACCGGGCAGCTCTAC. Its translation: CASSQERLGANTGQLY. The full CDR3 protein is CASSQERLGANTGQLYF.